This T cell receptor (beta chain) was found in a study of glioma-infiltrating T cells. General study findings and limits: Above-expected tissue-blood divergence occurred in all gliomas, most in low-grade ones. Tissue and blood shared very few CDR3 sequences.

Note on this clonotype: Its specificity is unknown.

Germline loops: CDR1 SQVTM, CDR2 ANQGSEA. Trimming at V came to 4 bases and at J to 7 bases, leaving 4 bases not matched to a gene. The CDR3 is 12 residues long. Using RNA template, CDR3s of TCR alpha and beta were amplified with iRepertoire arm-PCR. Input was 100-400 ng of tissue mRNA or PBMC total RNA. Via MiXCR, TCRdb re-called the multiplex PCR reads, giving one row per CDR3 protein. The sample consists of approximately 190,000 distinct CDR3 sequences, about 32% of them appearing once. This TCR was sampled from a human donor with low-grade glioma or glioblastoma, undergoing nonglioma brain surgery, or in good health (not recorded which). The sample was glioma tissue, nonneoplastic brain tissue, or PBMCs (not recorded which). The chain links TRBV29-1 to TRBJ1-5; 7 bases fit TRBD1. This CDR3 reads CSVGQGLQPQHF. The CDR3 coding sequence is TGCAGCGTTGGACAGGGTCTGCAGCCCCAGCATTTT. The full variable domain, completed using reference TRBV29-1 and TRBJ1-5, is SAVISQKPSRDICQRGTSLTIQCQVDSQVTMMFWYRQQPGQSLTLIATANQGSEATYESGFVIDKFPISRPNLTFSTLTVSNMSPEDSSIYLCSVGQGLQPQHFGDGTRLSIL.